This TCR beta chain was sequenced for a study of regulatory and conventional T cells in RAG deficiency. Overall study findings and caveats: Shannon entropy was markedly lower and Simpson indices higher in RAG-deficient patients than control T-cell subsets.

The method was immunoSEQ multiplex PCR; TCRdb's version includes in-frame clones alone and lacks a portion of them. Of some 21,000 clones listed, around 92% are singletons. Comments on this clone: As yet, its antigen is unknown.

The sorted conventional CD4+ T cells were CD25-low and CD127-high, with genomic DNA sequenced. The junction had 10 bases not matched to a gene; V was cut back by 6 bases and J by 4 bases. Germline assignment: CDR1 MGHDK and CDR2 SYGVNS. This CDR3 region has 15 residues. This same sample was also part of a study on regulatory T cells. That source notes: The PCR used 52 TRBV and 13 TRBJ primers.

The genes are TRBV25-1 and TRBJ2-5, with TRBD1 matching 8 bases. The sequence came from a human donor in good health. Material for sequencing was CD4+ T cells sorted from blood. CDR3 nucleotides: TGTGCCAGCAGCCGCCGGGGGACAGGTGGAGAGACCCAGTACTTC. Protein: CASSRRGTGGETQYF. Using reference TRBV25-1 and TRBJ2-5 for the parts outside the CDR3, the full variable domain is EADIYQTPRYLVIGTGKKITLECSQTMGHDKMYWYQQDPGMELHLIHYSYGVNSTEKGDLSSESTVSRIRTEHFPLTLESARPSHTSQYLCASSRRGTGGETQYFGPGTRLLVL.